Each of the 3 T cell receptor beta chains below was sequenced from the same sample in a study of early T cells in non-severe SARS-CoV-2 infection. TCRdb passed the 5' RACE reads through MiXCR, listing each CDR3 protein once. The table records some 27,000 distinct CDR3 sequences, approximately 4.2% of them present only once. The specimen sequenced was whole blood. The receptors come from an adult who was a healthcare worker with PCR-confirmed SARS-CoV-2 infection or an uninfected control (not recorded which).

This clonotype was seen ten or more times. V gene TRBV3-1 combines with J gene TRBJ2-4; 8 nucleotides match TRBD1. The V segment lost 3 bases and the J segment 0 bases; nucleotides outside the gene matches: 1. The CDR3 is 15 amino acids. Germline CDR1 LGHDT, CDR2 YNNKEL (reference sequence). The CDR3 nucleotides are TGTGCCAGCAGCCATCAGGGGGCAGCCAAAAACATTCAGTACTTC. Amino acids: CASSHQGAAKNIQYF.

This clonotype showed up just a few times. CDR3 loop: CASSPMDRSTDTQYF. The CDR3 DNA is TGTGCCAGCTCACCGATGGACAGGAGCACAGATACGCAGTATTTT. The chain uses TRBV18 and TRBJ2-3; TRBD1 aligns across 7 bases. The CDR3 runs 15 residues. The V segment lost 3 bases and the J segment 0 bases; nucleotides outside the gene matches: 3. The germline gives CDR1 KGHSH, CDR2 LQKENI.

The chain joins TRBV16 to TRBJ2-7, with 8 bases aligning to TRBD1. Germline trimming cut 2 bases from V and 4 bases from J; bases unmatched to any gene: 1. The CDR3 runs 13 residues. Looked up from germline, CDR1 is KGHSY and CDR2 is FQNENV. CDR3 bases: TGTGCCAGCAGCCAACGGACAGGGTACGAGCAGTACTTC. This translates into CASSQRTGYEQYF.